Each of the 7 T cell receptor beta chains below was sequenced from the same sample in a study of blood T cell repertoires in COVID-19. TCRdb's table, derived via immunoSEQ multiplex PCR, lists solely in-frame clones and lacks some. The sample shows about 340,000 clones, approximately 86% of them seen only once. The sample was PBMCs or T cells enriched from blood (not recorded which). The receptors come from a middle-aged woman with acute COVID-19.

This sequence joins TRBV9 and TRBJ2-1; tentative D call: TRBD1 (5 bases). CDR1 and CDR2 (germline): SGDLS, YYNGEE. The ends were cut back, 3 bases at V and 4 bases at J, with 11 bases in the middle. The length of the CDR3 is 14 residues. This chain's CDR3 is CASSARQQYNEQFF. Written as DNA, the CDR3 is TGTGCCAGCAGCGCCCGACAGCAATACAATGAGCAGTTCTTC. Filled out from reference TRBV9 and TRBJ2-1, the complete variable domain reads DSGVTQTPKHLITATGQRVTLRCSPRSGDLSVYWYQQSLDQGLQFLIQYYNGEERAKGNILERFSAQQFPDLHSELNLSSLELGDSALYFCASSARQQYNEQFFGPGTRLTVL.

The chain recombines TRBV3-1 (or the pseudogene TRBV3-2) with TRBJ2-7; 10 positions agree with TRBD2. Germline loops: CDR1 LGHDT, CDR2 YNNKEL (reference sequence). The CDR3 runs 15 residues. Germline trimming cut 0 bases from V and 7 bases from J; bases unmatched to any gene: 6. CDR3 bases: TGTGCCAGCAGCCAAGATCGGGTTAGCGGGAGGGAGCAGTACTTC. It encodes CASSQDRVSGREQYF.

This chain uses TRBV4-2 with TRBJ2-5; the match to TRBD1 covers 7 bases. Trimming took 4 bases from V and 2 from J; bases not matched to a gene: 4. The CDR3 covers 14 residues. The germline V gene has CDR1 LGHNA and CDR2 YNFKEQ. The CDR3 sequence is CASSRKDRQETQYF. CDR3 nucleotide sequence: TGTGCCAGCAGCCGAAAGGACAGGCAAGAGACCCAGTACTTC.

The chain joins TRBV7-9 to TRBJ2-5; tentatively, D is TRBD1 (7 bases). Germline V CDR1 and CDR2: SEHNR, FQNEAQ (reference sequence). The CDR3 spans 14 residues. The ends were cut back, 1 base at V and 5 bases at J, with 11 bases in the middle. The CDR3 coding sequence is TGTGCCAGCAGCTTAGAAGCAGGGGGGGAGACCCAGTACTTC. It encodes CASSLEAGGETQYF.

The V and J genes are TRBV10-2 and TRBJ2-2; D is undetermined. Germline values: CDR1 WSHSY, CDR2 SAAADI. The CDR3 is made up of 14 amino acids. The V end lost 6 bases, the J end lost 5 bases, and 13 bases lay between the germline ends. CDR3 sequence: CASRPEILTGELFF. DNA of the CDR3: TGCGCCAGCAGACCCGAGATCCTTACCGGGGAGCTGTTTTTT.

The chain employs TRBV7-9 and TRBJ2-2; the match to TRBD1 covers 7 bases. V lost 2 bases and J lost 1; bases outside the gene matches: 10. This CDR3 is 18 amino acids long. Germline lookup yields CDR1 SEHNR and CDR2 FQNEAQ (reference sequence). CDR3 bases: TGTGCCAGCAGCTTACGACGACAGGGTTCCCTGAACACCGGGGAGCTGTTTTTT. Its translation is CASSLRRQGSLNTGELFF.

This clone showed up just a few times. V usage is TRBV27 and J usage is TRBJ2-1; TRBD1 agrees at 11 bases. V lost 6 bases and J lost 0; bases outside the gene matches: 10. CDR3 length equals 18 residues. Germline-derived CDR1 and CDR2 are MNHEY and SMNVEV (reference sequence). DNA of the CDR3: TGTGCCAGCAGCCCCAGGACAGGGGGCCCTAACTCCTACAATGAGCAGTTCTTC. Its protein is CASSPRTGGPNSYNEQFF.